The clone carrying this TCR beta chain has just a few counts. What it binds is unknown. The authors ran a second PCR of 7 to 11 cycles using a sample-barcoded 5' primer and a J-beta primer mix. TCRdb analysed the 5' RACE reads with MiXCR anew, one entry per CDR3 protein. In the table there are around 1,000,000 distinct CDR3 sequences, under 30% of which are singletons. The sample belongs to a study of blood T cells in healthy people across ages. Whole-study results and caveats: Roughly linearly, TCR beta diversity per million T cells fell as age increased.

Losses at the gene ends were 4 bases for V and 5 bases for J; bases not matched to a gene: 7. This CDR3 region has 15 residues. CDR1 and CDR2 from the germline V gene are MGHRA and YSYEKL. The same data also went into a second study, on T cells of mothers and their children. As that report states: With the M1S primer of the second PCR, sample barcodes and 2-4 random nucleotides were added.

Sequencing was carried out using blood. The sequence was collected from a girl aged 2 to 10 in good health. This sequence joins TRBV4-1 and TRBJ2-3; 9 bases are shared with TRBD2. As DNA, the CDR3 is TGCGCCAGCAGCCCCGGACTAGCGTGGGGAGATACGCAGTATTTT. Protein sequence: CASSPGLAWGDTQYF.